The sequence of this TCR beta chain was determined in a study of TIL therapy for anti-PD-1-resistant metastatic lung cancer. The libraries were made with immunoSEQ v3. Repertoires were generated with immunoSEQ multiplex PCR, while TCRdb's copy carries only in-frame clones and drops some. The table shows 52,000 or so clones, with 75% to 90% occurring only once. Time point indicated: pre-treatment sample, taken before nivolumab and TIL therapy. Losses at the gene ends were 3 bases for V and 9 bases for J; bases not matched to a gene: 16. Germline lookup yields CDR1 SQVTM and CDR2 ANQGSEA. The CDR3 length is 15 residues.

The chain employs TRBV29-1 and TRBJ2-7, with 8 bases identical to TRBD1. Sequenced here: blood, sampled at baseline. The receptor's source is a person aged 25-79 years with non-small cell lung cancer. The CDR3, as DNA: TGCAGCGTTGATTGGGGCCAGGGGGCGACCTCGGTGCAGTACTTC. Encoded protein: CSVDWGQGATSVQYF.